This TCR beta chain derives from a study of blood T cell repertoires in COVID-19. The CDR3 loop spans 17 amino acids. Trimming removed 1 base from V and 0 bases from J, with 13 bases in between. CDR1 is LGHDT, CDR2 YNNKEL, per germline (reference sequence). Study members were between roughly 18 and 100 years old and lived in 24 US regions. Authors' data handling: Reference gene primer amplification yielded estimated nucleated cell counts. Generated by immunoSEQ multiplex PCR, the TCRdb table keeps only in-frame clones and is missing some. For V, J and clone size, that table is used; D and trimming come from the DNA. The data hold around 260,000 clones, with around 84% observed a single time.

The chain carries TRBV3-1 (or the pseudogene TRBV3-2) and TRBJ2-4; D might be TRBD1 (6 bases). This TCR came from a man younger than 40 with acute COVID-19. Sequencing was performed on PBMCs or T cells enriched from blood (not recorded which). CDR3 bases: TGTGCCAGCAGCCAAGGGGACACTAACCTAGCCAAAAACATTCAGTACTTC. Translated, it gives CASSQGDTNLAKNIQYF.